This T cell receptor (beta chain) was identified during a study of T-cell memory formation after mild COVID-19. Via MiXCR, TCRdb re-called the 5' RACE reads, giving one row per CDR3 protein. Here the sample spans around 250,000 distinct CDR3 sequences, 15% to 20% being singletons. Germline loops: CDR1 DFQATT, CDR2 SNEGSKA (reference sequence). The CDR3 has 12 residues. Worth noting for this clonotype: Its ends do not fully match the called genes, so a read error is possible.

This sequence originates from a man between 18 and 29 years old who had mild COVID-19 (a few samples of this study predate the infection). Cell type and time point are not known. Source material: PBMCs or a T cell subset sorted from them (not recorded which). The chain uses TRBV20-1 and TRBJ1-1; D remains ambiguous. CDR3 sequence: CRATLPDREAFF. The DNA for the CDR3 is TGCAGGGCTACGCTCCCGGACCGCGAAGCTTTCTTT.